This is a list of T cell receptor beta chains from one sample in a study of identical twins. TCRdb fed the 5' RACE reads into MiXCR, producing one record per CDR3 protein. There are some 1,600,000 distinct CDR3 sequences in the sample; roughly a third occur only once, and approximately 0.29% lies in the top ten. Sequenced: cord blood. The receptors were gathered from a newborn girl in good health. Both conserved end residues are part of each CDR3. D genes are given only for firm matches. Expanded clones get a size class; other rows say once, few or many, or leave the size out.

TRBD1,TRBV5-1,.,TRBJ1-5,TGCGCCAGCAGATTAACAGGGGTTGAGAATCAGCCCCAGCATTTT,CASRLTGVENQPQHF
.,TRBV27,few,TRBJ2-7,TGTGCCAGCAGTTTCGGTCACAGCTCCTACGAGCAGTACTTC,CASSFGHSSYEQYF
TRBD1,TRBV5-1,.,TRBJ2-7,TGCGCCAGCAGCTTCCGACCGGACAGGGATGCCTACGAGCAGTACTTC,CASSFRPDRDAYEQYF
TRBD2,TRBV7-2,.,TRBJ2-5,TGTGCCAGCAGCCCACTAAGCGGGAACCCTCGGGGGACCCAGTACTTC,CASSPLSGNPRGTQYF
TRBD2,TRBV18,.,TRBJ2-1,TGTGCCAGCTCACCTCCGACTAGCGGGAGTATTGAGCAGTTCTTC,CASSPPTSGSIEQFF
TRBD1,TRBV6-5,.,TRBJ1-6,TGTGCCAGCAGTCCATGGGACAGTTCACCCCTCCACTTT,CASSPWDSSPLHF
.,TRBV20-1,few,TRBJ1-1,TGCAGTGCTAGAGGGCCATCGGGGAACACTGAAGCTTTCTTT,CSARGPSGNTEAFF
TRBD2,TRBV28,many,TRBJ2-1,TGTGCCAGCAGTCCTAGCGGGAGGGCCTACAATGAGCAGTTCTTC,CASSPSGRAYNEQFF
.,TRBV12-3/TRBV12-4,many,TRBJ2-7,TGTGCCAGCGCTTACAGGAGTTCCTCCTACGAGCAGTACTTC,CASAYRSSSYEQYF
.,TRBV7-2,.,TRBJ2-7,TGTGCCAGCAGCTTAGGCGGGGCAGGCCCCTACGAGCAGTACTTC,CASSLGGAGPYEQYF
.,TRBV7-2,.,TRBJ1-1,TGTGCCAGCAGCCCATTTGACACTGAAGCTTTCTTT,CASSPFDTEAFF
.,TRBV12-3/TRBV12-4,few,TRBJ2-5,.,CASSSSGEETQYF
.,TRBV10-3,.,TRBJ2-1,TGTGCCATCAGTAGACGGGACCCCAGTGAGGATGAGCAGTTCTTC,CAISRRDPSEDEQFF
.,TRBV12-3/TRBV12-4,many,TRBJ2-4,TGTGCCAGCAGGAGGACGAACGGAAACATTCAGTACTTC,CASRRTNGNIQYF
TRBD2,TRBV9,few,TRBJ2-3,TGTGCCAGCAGCGTAGGAGCGGGGGGGCCGTGGGATACGCAGTATTTT,CASSVGAGGPWDTQYF
TRBD2,TRBV27,.,TRBJ2-7,TGTGCCAGCAGTAGCGGGAGTAGGGCCTACGAGCAGTACTTC,CASSSGSRAYEQYF
.,TRBV20-1,.,TRBJ2-3,TGCAGTGCTGCCCGGGGGCCTCAAAAGTCGGATACGCAGTATTTT,CSAARGPQKSDTQYF
.,TRBV5-1,many,TRBJ2-1,TGTGCCAGCAGCTTATCCTACAATGAGCAGTTCTTC,CASSLSYNEQFF
.,TRBV27,.,TRBJ2-2,TGTGCCAGCAGGCGGGACAGACCCGGGGAGCTGTTTTTT,CASRRDRPGELFF
TRBD1,TRBV5-1,.,TRBJ2-2,TGCGCCAGCAGCCACCCACGGACAGGGGGCACCGGGGAGCTGTTTTTT,CASSHPRTGGTGELFF
TRBD2,TRBV20-1,.,TRBJ2-1,TGCAGTGCTAGAGCCCCCCTACTAGCGGGGGGCCCCCTGGGCAATGAGCAGTTCTTC,CSARAPLLAGGPLGNEQFF
.,TRBV12-3/TRBV12-4,.,TRBJ2-1,TGTGCCAGCAGCCTCCTTTGGGGCAATGAGCAGTTCTTC,CASSLLWGNEQFF
.,TRBV20-1,.,TRBJ2-4,TGCAGTGCTAGACTACCCTTGGGTATGTGGGCCAAAAACATTCAGTACTTC,CSARLPLGMWAKNIQYF
TRBD2,TRBV27,many,TRBJ2-7,TGTGCCAGCAGTGCGGGGGGCAGCTCCTACGAGCAGTACTTC,CASSAGGSSYEQYF
.,TRBV27,few,TRBJ2-7,TGTGCCAGCAGTCCAATACAGGGTCTGGGACAGTACTTC,CASSPIQGLGQYF
TRBD2,TRBV20-1,.,TRBJ2-7,TGCAGTGCCCTGACTAGCGGGAGGGACGAGCAGTACTTC,CSALTSGRDEQYF
.,TRBV20-1,few,TRBJ1-5,TGCAGTGCTAGAGCCACGGGCAGGGAGAATCAGCCCCAGCATTTT,CSARATGRENQPQHF
TRBD1,TRBV12-3/TRBV12-4,few,TRBJ1-6,TGTGCCAGCAGTTCCCTGACAGGGGGCGGTGCACCCCTCCACTTT,CASSSLTGGGAPLHF
TRBD1,TRBV20-1,.,TRBJ1-5,TGCAGTGTCACTAGGACAGGAAGCGGTCCCAATCAGCCCCAGCATTTT,CSVTRTGSGPNQPQHF
.,TRBV4-2,.,TRBJ2-7,TGTGCCAGCAGCCAAAAGTCGTCTGGGCGGGTCCACGAGCAGTACTTC,CASSQKSSGRVHEQYF
.,TRBV3-1,.,TRBJ2-3,TGTGCCAGCAGCCAACCATCGGGCAGGTTCGGAGATACGCAGTATTTT,CASSQPSGRFGDTQYF
.,TRBV9,few,TRBJ1-4,TGTGCCAGCAGCGTAGGGGGGAGAGAAAAACTGTTTTTT,CASSVGGREKLFF
TRBD1,TRBV10-1,once,TRBJ2-1,TGCGCCGGACAGGATCTCCAAGAGACCCAGTTCTTC,CAGQDLQETQFF
.,TRBV2,.,TRBJ1-1,TGTGCCAGCAGTGCCCTAACAGGGAACACTGAAGCTTTCTTT,CASSALTGNTEAFF
.,TRBV20-1,.,TRBJ1-1,TGCAGTGCCCCACAAGACTTGTACACTGAAGCTTTCTTT,CSAPQDLYTEAFF
.,TRBV11-2,.,TRBJ2-3,TGTGCCAGCAGCTTAGGCCGGGAGAGAGATACGCAGTATTTT,CASSLGRERDTQYF
TRBD2,TRBV7-2,many,TRBJ2-3,TGTGCCAGCAGCGCAGGACTAGCGGGGGGCACAGATACGCAGTATTTT,CASSAGLAGGTDTQYF
.,TRBV11-2,.,TRBJ2-2,TGTGCCAGCAGCGCATCTATAAACACCGGGGAGCTGTTTTTT,CASSASINTGELFF
.,TRBV4-2,.,TRBJ2-7,TGTGCCAGCAGCCGCTCGGTGATTCACTCCTACGAGCAGTACTTC,CASSRSVIHSYEQYF
.,TRBV13,few,TRBJ2-3,TGTGCCAGCAGCTTATGCGGGGGCTACACAGATACGCAGTATTTT,CASSLCGGYTDTQYF
TRBD2,TRBV24-1,.,TRBJ2-3,TGTGCCACCAGTGATTCGGTAGCGGGAGATCCAGATACGCAGTATTTT,CATSDSVAGDPDTQYF
TRBD1,TRBV6-1,few,TRBJ2-7,TGTGCCAGCAGTTCCCGGGACAGGGTGGACGAGCAGTACTTC,CASSSRDRVDEQYF